This T cell receptor (beta chain) was captured in a study of regulatory T cells in long-lasting Graves disease. As for time point: persistent/refractory GD, antithyroid drugs over 5 years with positive TRAb. From RNA extracted from PBMCs, the TCR library was made. Construction of TCR beta libraries relied on iRepertoire HTBI primers and on Arm-PCR targeting CDR3 regions. TCRdb used MiXCR to reprocess the multiplex PCR reads, holding one entry per CDR3 protein. The sample shows roughly 500,000 distinct CDR3 sequences, less than 25% of them seen only once. Per germline, CDR1 MNHNS and CDR2 SASEGT. The CDR3 is made up of 9 amino acids. Trimming took 4 bases from V and 11 from J, leaving 5 bases between them.

V gene TRBV6-1 combines with J gene TRBJ1-1, with a weak D call TRBD1 (5 bases). The specimen comprised peripheral blood mononuclear cells (PBMCs), sampled when the disease was refractory, from a patient treated with antithyroid drugs. This receptor was identified in a female donor with Graves disease. CDR3 nucleotide sequence: TGTGCCAGCAGTGGGGGGGCTTTCTTT. As protein: CASSGGAFF.